This TCR beta chain was observed in a study of T cell repertoires in cytomegalovirus infection. The length of the CDR3 is 15 residues. The V gene's germline CDR1 is SGHTA and CDR2 FQGNSA. V gave up 5 bases and J gave up 5 bases, with 18 bases separating them. One entry per CDR3 protein, called by TCRdb with MiXCR from the reads. The sample shows fewer than 550,000 distinct CDR3 sequences, approximately 31% of them seen only once. The clonotype was recovered from a human donor in good health (CMV status not recorded). Some clones in this sample may be carry-over from other donors' samples. Specimen: PBMCs. The V and J genes are TRBV7-2 and TRBJ1-1; D call uncertain. CDR3 sequence (DNA): TGTGCCAGCAGCCCCTCAGGAACCTCGGGGACTGAAGCTTTCTTT. It specifies CASSPSGTSGTEAFF.